One sample yielded the 10 T cell receptor beta chains listed below, sequenced in a study of sequential checkpoint blockade in melanoma. Treatment reported: randomized to nivolumab then ipilimumab (arm A) or the reverse (arm B). The data were produced by immunoSEQ multiplex PCR, yet TCRdb's version contains in-frame clones alone and is incomplete. The table has roughly 500 clones, roughly 25% seen once. This sample comprised tumor tissue (inferred from file names), obtained from a patient given nivolumab and ipilimumab in sequence. All receptors come from a human donor with melanoma.

The chain couples TRBV5-1 to TRBJ2-2; weak D call: TRBD2 (5 bases). CDR1 and CDR2 from the germline V gene are SGHRS and YFSETQ. The CDR3 totals 14 residues. Trimming left V 6 bases short and J 3 bases short, with 12 bases between. The CDR3 here is CASKTTTDTGELFF. CDR3 DNA: TGCGCCAGCAAGACTACGACTGACACCGGGGAGCTGTTTTTT.

The V call is TRBV14, the J call TRBJ2-7, with TRBD1 as a possible D gene (5 bases). The CDR3 runs to 14 residues. Between the trimmed V and J ends, which lost 1 base and 4 bases, there was a span of 11 bases. Looked up from germline, CDR1 is SGHDN and CDR2 is FVKESK. As DNA, the CDR3 is TGTGCCAGCAGCCAAGTAAGGGGAAGGTACGAGCAGTACTTC. Protein product: CASSQVRGRYEQYF.

This clone was counted only a few times. V gene TRBV11-3 combines with J gene TRBJ2-2, with 10 bases lining up with TRBD1. This CDR3 has 16 amino acids. In germline, CDR1 is SGHNT, CDR2 YENEEA. With V trimmed by 4 bases and J by 4 bases, 6 bases remained unmatched. CDR3 protein: CASSSDRGRVTGELFF. The CDR3 bases are TGTGCCAGCAGCTCCGACAGGGGGCGGGTCACCGGGGAGCTGTTTTTT. Full variable domain (remainder filled in from reference TRBV11-3 and TRBJ2-2): EAGVVQSPRYKIIEKKQPVAFWCNPISGHNTLYWYLQNLGQGPELLIRYENEEAVDDSQLPKDRFSAERLKGVDSTLKIQPAELGDSAVYLCASSSDRGRVTGELFFGEGSRLTVL.

J is TRBJ1-4 and V is TRBV29-1, with D tentatively TRBD1 (6 bases). The CDR3 covers 13 residues. Germline CDR1 is SQVTM and CDR2 is ANQGSEA. The V and J ends lost 6 bases and 8 bases respectively, with 16 bases between them. The CDR3 region is CSVLSQGPEKLFF. The CDR3 region has the DNA TGCAGCGTGCTTTCCCAGGGGCCCGAAAAACTGTTTTTT.

This clone was picked up a small number of times. CDR3: CASSTTGTVEKLFF. In DNA form, the CDR3 reads TGTGCCAGTAGTACTACAGGGACGGTTGAAAAACTGTTTTTT. The chain uses TRBV19 and TRBJ1-4; perhaps TRBD1 as D (6 bases). From germline, CDR1 is LNHDA and CDR2 SQIVND (reference sequence). The CDR3 extends over 14 amino acids. V was pared by 4 bases and J by 7 bases, with 13 bases between. Full variable domain (outside the CDR3, taken from reference TRBV19 and TRBJ1-4): DGGITQSPKYLFRKEGQNVTLSCEQNLNHDAMYWYRQDPGQGLRLIYYSQIVNDFQKGDIAEGYSVSREKKESFPLTVTSAQKNPTAFYLCASSTTGTVEKLFFGSGTQLSVL.

This clone has just a few counts. The V gene is TRBV6-8, the J gene TRBJ2-1; possible D gene TRBD2, 5 bases. Looked up from germline, CDR1 is MNHGY and CDR2 is SAAAGT. This CDR3 region has 14 residues. The V and J ends lost 5 bases and 2 bases respectively, with 10 bases between them. The chain's CDR3 is CASSGLQTYNEQFF. In nucleotides, the CDR3 is TGTGCCAGCAGTGGACTTCAGACCTACAATGAGCAGTTCTTC.

The rearrangement joins TRBV25-1 to TRBJ1-4; weak D call: TRBD1 (6 bases). Per germline, CDR1 MGHDK and CDR2 SYGVNS. The germline V and J ends were trimmed by 1 base and 6 bases, with 12 bases remaining between them. The CDR3 covers 15 residues. CDR3 region: CASSELGRGDEKLFF. CDR3 DNA: TGTGCCAGCAGTGAATTGGGCAGGGGAGATGAAAAACTGTTTTTT.

By frequency in the sample, this clone is large. The chain combines TRBV11-3 with TRBJ2-1; 9 bases map to TRBD1. The CDR3 runs to 16 residues. V shed 5 bases and J 5 bases; nucleotides not matched to a gene: 10. Germline V gives CDR1 SGHNT, CDR2 YENEEA. DNA for the CDR3: TGTGCCAGCAGCCCCCGCGGTAGGACAGGGGACAATGAGCAGTTCTTC. Encoded protein: CASSPRGRTGDNEQFF.

This sequence joins TRBV9 and TRBJ2-2, with no clear D. Trimming left V 0 bases short and J 5 bases short, with 11 bases between. Germline assignment: CDR1 SGDLS and CDR2 YYNGEE. The CDR3 consists of 15 residues. The CDR3 DNA reads TGTGCCAGCAGCGTAGGGTCAGAGCAGACCGGGGAGCTGTTTTTT. The encoded protein is CASSVGSEQTGELFF.

There are a few counts of this clone. V usage is TRBV28 and J usage is TRBJ1-1, with unresolved D. V was pared by 1 base and J by 11 bases, with 11 bases between. In germline, CDR1 is MDHEN, CDR2 SYDVKM. CDR3 length: 12 residues. The CDR3 protein is CASSLFVRGAFF. The CDR3 bases are TGTGCCAGCAGTTTATTCGTCCGAGGGGCTTTCTTT.